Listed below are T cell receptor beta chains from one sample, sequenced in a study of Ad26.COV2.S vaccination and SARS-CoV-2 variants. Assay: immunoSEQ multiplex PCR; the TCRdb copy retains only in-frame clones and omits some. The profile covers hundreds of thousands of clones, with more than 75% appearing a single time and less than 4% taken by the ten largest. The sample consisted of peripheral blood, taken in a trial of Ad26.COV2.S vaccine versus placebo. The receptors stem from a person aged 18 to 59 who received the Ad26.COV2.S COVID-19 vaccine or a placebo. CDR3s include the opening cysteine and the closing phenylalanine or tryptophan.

CASSVTSHSREQYF | TRBJ2-7 | TRBV9
CASSLPPGRSTDTQYF | TRBJ2-3 | TRBV5-6
CASSLGWGTNYGYTF | TRBJ1-2 | TRBV7-9
CASSPDGDQPQHF | TRBJ1-5 | TRBV18
CASSIIGETQYF | TRBJ2-5 | TRBV19
CASSQAIGQGEWTQYF | TRBJ2-5 | TRBV14
CASSPTPTGAGDYGYTF | TRBJ1-2 | TRBV5-1
CASSPGGQTNTDTQYF | TRBJ2-3 | TRBV5-4
CASRWGQGPSDTQYF | TRBJ2-3 | TRBV7-2
CSVLFAQFGTGSYEQYF | TRBJ2-7 | TRBV29-1
CANPDGGNTGELFF | TRBJ2-2 | TRBV27
CASSLTSTYEQYF | TRBJ2-7 | TRBV7-9
CASIRGMVDTIYF | TRBJ1-3 | TRBV6-6
CASSGPWTGSNQPQHF | TRBJ1-5 | TRBV6-1
CASSFARGTSYEQYF | TRBJ2-7 | TRBV5-6
CASSKTGVFDQPQHF | TRBJ1-5 | TRBV6-2/TRBV6-3
CASSSGASYNEQFF | TRBJ2-1 | TRBV6-6
CASSPGQIVDSETQYF | TRBJ2-5 | TRBV5-1
CAWRSGPNSNQPQHF | TRBJ1-5 | TRBV30
CASSWGSGGTDTQYF | TRBJ2-3 | TRBV5-1
CASSLVERGGDTQYF | TRBJ2-3 | TRBV5-6
CASSFTGVNQPQHF | TRBJ1-5 | TRBV5-6
CASSFRVTDTQYF | TRBJ2-3 | TRBV5-1
CASSRGTSGNTGELFF | TRBJ2-2 | TRBV28
CASSRETRTRRIGADTQYF | TRBJ2-3 | TRBV19
CASSTSRDRGRYEQYF | TRBJ2-7 | TRBV19
CASSFGGSSYEQYF | TRBJ2-7 | TRBV7-9
CASSQRDRRNEQYF | TRBJ2-7 | TRBV7-2
CASSLTGYGYTF | TRBJ1-2 | TRBV7-9
CASSYRAGLNQPQHF | TRBJ1-5 | TRBV6-2/TRBV6-3
CASSEVNDEQFF | TRBJ2-1 | TRBV6-1
CASSSDLRTGETQYF | TRBJ2-5 | TRBV5-1
CASSLTGGDTEAFF | TRBJ1-1 | TRBV6-4
CAWSVLGRGGPTEAFF | TRBJ1-1 | TRBV30
CASSQESGGRGEQFF | TRBJ2-1 | TRBV4-3
CASSTPGQANTGELFF | TRBJ2-2 | TRBV28
CASSFQARQPQHF | TRBJ1-5 | TRBV19
CASSMTLARGTGELFF | TRBJ2-2 | TRBV7-2
CASSSAGASGANVLTF | TRBJ2-6 | TRBV5-5
CAWSGLVVYEQYF | TRBJ2-7 | TRBV30
CASSEGSGGPGELFF | TRBJ2-2 | TRBV25-1
CASSPSFGEAFF | TRBJ1-1 | TRBV7-8